This TCR beta chain emerged from a study of blood T cell repertoires in COVID-19. Study-level background: Material from acute and convalescent COVID-19 was sourced from the United States, Italy and Spain. The analysed material was cDNA or gDNA that came from T cells, B-cell-depleted T cells, or PBMCs.

The Seattle patients joined while their infection was active and were tracked longitudinally afterward. The CDR3 runs 15 residues. The germline V gene encodes CDR1 MDHEN and CDR2 SYDVKM. Trimming at V came to 5 bases and at J to 7 bases, leaving 9 bases not matched to a gene. Per the study methods: Estimation of nucleated cell counts relied on the amplification of reference gene primers. Repertoires were generated with immunoSEQ multiplex PCR, while TCRdb's copy carries only in-frame clones and drops some. V and J calls plus clone size are reproduced from that table; the DNA served to infer D and trimming. The data show around 310,000 clones, around 91% seen once.

The sequenced sample consisted of peripheral blood. This sequence was found in a woman aged 40 to 49 with COVID-19, enrolled during active disease. The V gene is TRBV28, the J gene TRBJ2-7, with 12 bases identical to TRBD1. The CDR3 spells CASSRTGQGAQEQYF. The CDR3 DNA reads as TGTGCCAGCAGTCGGACGGGACAGGGGGCTCAAGAGCAGTACTTC.